Given below is one TCR beta chain in context. This CDR3 has 14 amino acids. Germline CDR1 and CDR2: MGHRA and YSYEKL. V was trimmed by 0 bases and J by 8 bases, leaving 13 bases between them. PCR used 60 Vbeta primers and 13 Jbeta primers. Here immunoSEQ multiplex PCR was the method, and the copy in TCRdb shows in-frame clones only, minus some. This sample has about 52,000 clones, with about 57% found just once. This record belongs to a study of cytomegalovirus exposure and HLA in healthy donors. This rearrangement joins TRBV4-1 to TRBJ1-2; perhaps TRBD1 as D (6 bases). Sequenced: PBMCs. The TCR originated in a human donor in good health. CDR3: CASSQDPTGQGYTF. Written as DNA, the CDR3 is TGCGCCAGCAGCCAAGATCCCACAGGGCAAGGCTACACCTTC.